The T cell receptor beta chain under discussion was sequenced for a study of T cells in Graves' hyperthyroidism and ophthalmopathy. Using RNA transcripts as the source, TCR beta CDR3 regions were amplified. First-round RT-PCR with HTBI primers amplified the TCR CDR3 region. TCRdb reanalysed the multiplex PCR reads using MiXCR and keeps one entry per CDR3 protein. This sample has almost 600,000 distinct CDR3 sequences, with approximately 14% found just once. This CDR3 spans 14 amino acids. Germline-derived CDR1 and CDR2 are SQVTM and ANQGSEA. Trimming removed 0 bases from V and 7 bases from J, with 15 bases in between. To note about this clonotype: Antigen unknown.

Whole-study results and caveats: Ophthalmopathy was model-predicted a median about 6.9 months pre-onset. Most thyroid clonotypes that were expanded above 0.001 also turned up in blood.

Sequencing was carried out using blood. The TCR comes from a woman in her twenties or thirties with Graves' hyperthyroidism that later progressed to Graves' ophthalmopathy. The J gene is TRBJ1-2, the V gene TRBV29-1, with TRBD1 as a possible D gene (5 bases). CDR3 residues: CSVEDPTAYGGYTF. The CDR3, as DNA: TGCAGCGTTGAAGATCCGACAGCGTATGGTGGCTACACCTTC.